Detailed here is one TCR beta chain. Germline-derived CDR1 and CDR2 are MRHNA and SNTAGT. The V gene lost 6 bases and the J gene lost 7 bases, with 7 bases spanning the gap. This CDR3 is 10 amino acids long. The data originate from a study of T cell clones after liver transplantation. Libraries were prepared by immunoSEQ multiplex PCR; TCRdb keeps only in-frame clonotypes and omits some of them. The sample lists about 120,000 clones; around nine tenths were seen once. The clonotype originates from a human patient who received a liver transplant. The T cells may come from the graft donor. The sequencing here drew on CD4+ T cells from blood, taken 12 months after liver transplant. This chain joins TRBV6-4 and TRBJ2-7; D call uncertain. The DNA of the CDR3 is TGTGCCAGCAGGAGTCGGGAGCAGTACTTC. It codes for CASRSREQYF.